The present T cell receptor beta chain was sequenced within a study of CD8 T cells in ankylosing spondylitis. Study results and caveats: Several of the motif variants were reported before in synovial fluid and blood from reactive arthritis. What appeared characteristic of ankylosing spondylitis blood was a TCR beta motif of seven to nine highly homologous variants. Reportedly, disease-linked clones are significantly enriched in ankylosing spondylitis patients' matched synovial fluid.

Unmatched junction bases numbered 8, after V lost 2 bases and J lost 4 bases. This CDR3 region has 18 residues. The germline V gene encodes CDR1 LGHDT and CDR2 YNNKEL (reference sequence). Quantitative 5'-RACE with molecular barcodes produced the TCR beta libraries. TCRdb processed the 5' RACE reads anew with MiXCR; each CDR3 protein has one entry. The sample shows approximately 540,000 distinct CDR3 sequences, roughly an eighth of them seen only once. The table lists this clonotype with a few counts. Its antigen is undetermined. What was sequenced was blood, either unsorted or a sorted T cell fraction (not recorded which). This chain joins TRBV3-1 and TRBJ2-5, with 15 positions matching TRBD2. This receptor was obtained from a male donor with ankylosing spondylitis. The CDR3 loop is CASSQQKPGLAGGETQYF. Here the CDR3 DNA reads TGTGCCAGCAGCCAACAAAAACCGGGACTAGCGGGAGGAGAGACCCAGTACTTC.